This is a list of T cell receptor beta chains from one sample in a study of T-cell memory formation after mild COVID-19. MiXCR was run by TCRdb on the 5' RACE reads, yielding one entry per CDR3 protein. The sample lists some 320,000 distinct CDR3 sequences, 13% to 15% occurring once. The sample was PBMCs or a T cell subset sorted from them (not recorded which). These receptors originate from a young man who had mild COVID-19 (a few samples of this study predate the infection). Cell type and time point are not known. CDR3s include the opening cysteine and the closing phenylalanine or tryptophan. The D gene is left open where the match is weak. Clone size is stated in some rows and not others, as once, few, many or a class when expanded.

size: NA; V: TRBV6-2/TRBV6-3; J: TRBJ1-5; D: TRBD1; DNA: TGTGCCAGCAGCCGGGACAGGGAACCAGGCGGGAATCAGCCCCAGCATTTT; CDR3: CASSRDREPGGNQPQHF
size: NA; V: TRBV3-1; J: TRBJ2-2; D: NA; DNA: TGTGCCAGCAGCCAAAACGGAGCGGCGAACACCGGGGAGCTGTTTTTT; CDR3: CASSQNGAANTGELFF
size: few; V: TRBV4-3; J: TRBJ2-2; D: NA; DNA: TGCGCCAGCAGCCATCCCAGCACCGGGGAGCTGTTTTTT; CDR3: CASSHPSTGELFF
size: many; V: TRBV7-8; J: TRBJ1-5; D: NA; DNA: TGTGCCAGCAGCTTAGCGGCGGGAGGAGGGCCCCAGCATTTT; CDR3: CASSLAAGGGPQHF
size: few; V: TRBV6-5; J: TRBJ2-7; D: TRBD1; DNA: TGTGCCAGCAGTTTTTCAGGGGGCGGGCAGTACTTC; CDR3: CASSFSGGGQYF
size: NA; V: TRBV7-3; J: TRBJ1-1; D: NA; DNA: TGTGCCAGCAGCTTCGGGGGGCCCACTGAAGCTTTCTTT; CDR3: CASSFGGPTEAFF
size: many; V: TRBV4-3; J: TRBJ2-3; D: NA; DNA: TGCGCCAGCAGCCAAGATGGATCAGGCGATACGCAGTATTTT; CDR3: CASSQDGSGDTQYF
size: few; V: TRBV9; J: TRBJ1-1; D: NA; DNA: TGTGCCAGCAGCGTGGGGAACAGGGACCCTGAAGCTTTCTTT; CDR3: CASSVGNRDPEAFF
size: many; V: TRBV5-1; J: TRBJ2-3; D: TRBD1; DNA: TGCGCCAGCAGCTTGGTCGGACAGGGGGCGGATACGCAGTATTTT; CDR3: CASSLVGQGADTQYF
size: NA; V: TRBV29-1; J: TRBJ1-1; D: NA; DNA: TGCAGCGTTGTAGTTTGGGACACTGAAGCTTTCTTT; CDR3: CSVVVWDTEAFF
size: few; V: TRBV4-1; J: TRBJ1-2; D: NA; DNA: TGCGCCAGCAGCCAAGAGGTGGGCTATGGCTACACCTTC; CDR3: CASSQEVGYGYTF
size: NA; V: TRBV20-1; J: TRBJ2-1; D: NA; DNA: TGCAGTGCTACCGGACTGATCTACAATGAGCAGTTCTTC; CDR3: CSATGLIYNEQFF
size: many; V: TRBV5-1; J: TRBJ1-6; D: NA; DNA: TGCGCCAGCACATCCGGGGAGGACCATTCACCCCTCCACTTT; CDR3: CASTSGEDHSPLHF
size: few; V: TRBV7-3; J: TRBJ1-5; D: NA; DNA: TGTGCCAGCAGCTTAACCCCTGATCAGCCCCAGCATTTT; CDR3: CASSLTPDQPQHF
size: once; V: TRBV20-1; J: TRBJ1-1; D: NA; DNA: TGCAGTGCTAGAAACCCGAAGCCTGGGAACACTGAAGCTTTCTTT; CDR3: CSARNPKPGNTEAFF
size: NA; V: TRBV20-1; J: TRBJ2-1; D: TRBD2; DNA: TGCAGTGCTGGGAGGGGACTCGAGTTCTTC; CDR3: CSAGRGLEFF
size: NA; V: TRBV20-1; J: TRBJ1-1; D: NA; DNA: TGCAGTGCTCGGGGCCTTATGAACACTGAAGCTTTCTTT; CDR3: CSARGLMNTEAFF
size: NA; V: TRBV7-3; J: TRBJ1-1; D: NA; DNA: TGTGCCAGCAGCGCGAACCAGGGGAACACTGAAGCTTTCTTT; CDR3: CASSANQGNTEAFF
size: many; V: TRBV28; J: TRBJ1-4; D: TRBD1; DNA: TGTGCCAGCAGCCGCGGACAGGGGGCCGGTGAAAAACTGTTTTTT; CDR3: CASSRGQGAGEKLFF
size: NA; V: TRBV29-1; J: TRBJ1-2; D: NA; DNA: TGCAGCGTTGAATTCCCGGGTATGCATGGCTACACCTTC; CDR3: CSVEFPGMHGYTF
size: many; V: TRBV7-9; J: TRBJ2-1; D: TRBD2; DNA: TGCGCCAGCAGTTTGACTAGCGGGGAGCAGTTCTTC; CDR3: CASSLTSGEQFF
size: few; V: TRBV9; J: TRBJ1-2; D: NA; DNA: TGTGCCAGCAGCGTAGACGGGGAACCAGACTATGGCTACACCTTC; CDR3: CASSVDGEPDYGYTF
size: NA; V: TRBV7-6; J: TRBJ2-1; D: TRBD2; DNA: TGTGCCAGCAGCCGTTGGACTAGCGAGGACTCCTACAATGAGCAGTTCTTC; CDR3: CASSRWTSEDSYNEQFF
size: few; V: TRBV9; J: TRBJ2-1; D: NA; DNA: TGTGCCAGCAGCCCCCGGACAGTAGATGAGCAGTTCTTC; CDR3: CASSPRTVDEQFF
size: few; V: TRBV5-1; J: TRBJ2-3; D: NA; DNA: TGCGCCAGCAGCTTGATTGAGCCTTCTTCAACAGATACGCAGTATTTT; CDR3: CASSLIEPSSTDTQYF
size: NA; V: TRBV28; J: TRBJ2-1; D: TRBD1; DNA: TGTGCCAGCAATAGAGAGACAGGGTATTACAATGAGCAGTTCTTC; CDR3: CASNRETGYYNEQFF
size: NA; V: TRBV5-6; J: TRBJ2-1; D: NA; DNA: TGTGCCAGCAGCCCTGGCAGTTGGGGCGTTTTTGGGGATGAGCAGTTCTTC; CDR3: CASSPGSWGVFGDEQFF
size: few; V: TRBV12-3/TRBV12-4; J: TRBJ2-5; D: NA; DNA: TGTGCCTCCCTACGGGGAGGACAAGAGACCCAGTACTTC; CDR3: CASLRGGQETQYF
size: few; V: TRBV9; J: TRBJ2-7; D: NA; DNA: TGTGCCAGCAGCGTAGGGGGCGGTACCTACGAGCAGTACTTC; CDR3: CASSVGGGTYEQYF
size: NA; V: TRBV12-3/TRBV12-4; J: TRBJ1-5; D: NA; DNA: TGTGCCAGCTCCGCCGGGACGGCTGCGGGTCAGCCCCAGCATTTT; CDR3: CASSAGTAAGQPQHF
size: few; V: TRBV6-5; J: TRBJ1-1; D: TRBD1; DNA: TGTGCCAGCAGTTTTGACAGGGATAACACTGAAGCTTTCTTT; CDR3: CASSFDRDNTEAFF
size: few; V: TRBV5-1; J: TRBJ2-3; D: TRBD1; DNA: TGCGCCAGCAGCTTACAAGGTCGACAGGGACCAGATACGCAGTATTTT; CDR3: CASSLQGRQGPDTQYF
size: few; V: TRBV19; J: TRBJ1-2; D: TRBD1; DNA: TGTGCCAGTAGTCCGGACAGGGGCCTTAACTATGGCTACACCTTC; CDR3: CASSPDRGLNYGYTF